Included here is one T cell receptor (beta chain) sequence, with context. This clonotype was picked up a small number of times. The antigen it recognizes is unknown. No base qualities exist here, and no much larger clone lies one base off it. This sample is part of a study of blood T cells in healthy people across ages (dated by TCRdb to about 2015). General notes on the study: In model experiments, template switching captured about one uniquely barcoded TCR beta cDNA molecule for every two T cells. Age-related changes in TCR beta repertoire diversity were measured in the study by deep sequencing normalized with unique cDNA molecular identifiers. The donors were divided into four age groups: young (average roughly 15 years), middle-aged (approximately 41), aged (around 67) and long-lived (82). To avoid experimental bias, donors of different ages were randomly spread across the sequencing lanes. Using the same blood draw, the study looked at two additional independent replicas of 1 million unique cDNA reads for two donors, one aged 18 to 30 and the other aged 80 or older.

Looking up the germline V gene yields CDR1 SGHRS and CDR2 YFSETQ. V has 4 bases trimmed and J has 7 bases trimmed; junction bases matching no gene number 9. Measured from the cysteine to the phenylalanine, the CDR3 is 15 residues long. The kept DNA is CDR3 alone, 45 bases in frame from the first base. Beyond this particular receptor, the publication reports: Since profiling was done on bulk unsorted PBMCs, naive and antigen-experienced compartments could not be conclusively compared. The percentage of naive T cells measured by flow cytometry correlated strongly with observed TCR beta diversity. Observed TCR beta diversity per million T cells fell roughly linearly with age, and a significant reduction was already apparent by age around 40. Because donor CMV infection status was unknown, age-related changes in expanded clonotypes were potentially confounded. Total diversity estimates from one million sequenced T cells were considered lower bounds and underestimates. Compared with the aged group, the long-lived group had more naive CD4+ T cells, fewer expanded clones and increased TCR diversity, suggesting age selection.

The 39 donors, aged roughly 6 to 95 years, were systemically healthy Caucasian individuals from Russia. Each donor gave 8 to 10 milliliters of peripheral blood, collected into EDTA-treated Vacutainer tubes. Ficoll-Paque density-gradient centrifugation was used to isolate PBMCs, with at least 7 million per sample. Total RNA, at least 5 micrograms per sample, was extracted from PBMCs with Trizol reagent. For every donor, an aliquot of PBMCs went through flow cytometry to measure the percentages of naive CD45RAhigh/CD27high T cells. Library preparation used 5' RACE. Sequencing took place on an Illumina HiSeq 2500. A second PCR of roughly 7 to 12 cycles was performed with a sample-barcoded 5' primer and a J-beta primer mix. A template-switch 5' adaptor carrying 12 random nucleotides introduced a unique molecular identifier onto each TCR beta cDNA molecule. At least 2.5 million CDR3-containing paired-end reads were obtained from each sample. First-strand cDNA synthesis was performed from all RNA using the Mint cDNA synthesis kit, with priming by a TRBC-specific oligonucleotide. Following uracil-DNA glycosylase treatment, all cDNA underwent a first 18-cycle PCR with the universal primers M1SS and BC2_uni_R. In the paper's pipeline: Each sample was normalized by randomly selecting 1 million high-quality reads, each carrying a distinct molecular identifier. Reads sharing molecular identifiers were discarded rather than binned into consensus sequences. MiTCR, with a Q25 quality threshold and the strictest error-elimination algorithm, was used for CDR3 identification, clonotype clustering and error correction. Lower-bound total TCR beta diversity was estimated with a nonparametric unseen species model using Euler transformation. In-frame beta chains were kept once TCRdb had trimmed the public reads at Q25 with fastp and called clones with MiXCR. One record per CDR3 amino acid sequence lists the most common genes and DNA. The authors' filters were not applied to this entry. For this sample the table gives 1.5 million to 2 million distinct CDR3 sequences, of which approximately 50% were detected only once. The ten most abundant clones make up 2% to 2.5% of the sample.

The source of this sequence is a woman aged 40-49 years in good health. Material: blood. Recombination joined TRBV5-1 with TRBJ2-1; 9 of the junction bases match TRBD1. Here the CDR3 is given as CASSPDRGVINEQFF. The nucleotide sequence is TGCGCCAGCAGCCCGGACAGGGGTGTTATTAATGAGCAGTTCTTC.